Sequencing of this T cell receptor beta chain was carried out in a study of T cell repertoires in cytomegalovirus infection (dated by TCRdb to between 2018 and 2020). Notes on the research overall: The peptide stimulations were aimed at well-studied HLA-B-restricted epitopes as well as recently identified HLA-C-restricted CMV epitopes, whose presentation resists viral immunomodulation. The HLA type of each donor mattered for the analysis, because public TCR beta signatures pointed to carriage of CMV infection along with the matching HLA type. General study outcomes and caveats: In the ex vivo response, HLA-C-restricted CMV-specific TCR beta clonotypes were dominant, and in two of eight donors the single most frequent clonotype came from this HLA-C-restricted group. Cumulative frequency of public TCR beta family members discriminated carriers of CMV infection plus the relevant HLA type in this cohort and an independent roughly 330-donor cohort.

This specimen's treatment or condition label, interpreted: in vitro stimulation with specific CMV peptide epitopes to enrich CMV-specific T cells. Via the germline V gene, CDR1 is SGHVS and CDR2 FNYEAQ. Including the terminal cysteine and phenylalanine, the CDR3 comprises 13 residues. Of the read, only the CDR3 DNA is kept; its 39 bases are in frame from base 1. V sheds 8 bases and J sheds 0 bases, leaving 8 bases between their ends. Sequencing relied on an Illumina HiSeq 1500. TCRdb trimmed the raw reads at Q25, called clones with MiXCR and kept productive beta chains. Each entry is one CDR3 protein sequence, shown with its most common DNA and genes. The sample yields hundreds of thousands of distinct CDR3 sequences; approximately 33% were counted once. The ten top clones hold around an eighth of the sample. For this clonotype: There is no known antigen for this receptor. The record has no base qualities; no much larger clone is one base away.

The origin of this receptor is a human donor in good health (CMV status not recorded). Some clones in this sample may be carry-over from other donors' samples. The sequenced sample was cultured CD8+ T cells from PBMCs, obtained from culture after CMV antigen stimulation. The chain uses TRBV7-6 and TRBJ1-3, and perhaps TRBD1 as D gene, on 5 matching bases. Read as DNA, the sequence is TGTGCCAGCCTAGGGACCTCTGGAAACACCATATATTTT. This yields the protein CASLGTSGNTIYF.